This T cell receptor beta chain was found in a study of metastatic and nonmetastatic thyroid tumors. Across the whole study: Repertoire comparisons spanned blood and tumor or nodule tissue from malignant and benign thyroid patients. Study findings and constraints: It was reportedly found that TCR beta diversity was significantly higher in malignant thyroid tumors than in benign nodules, a difference seen in both blood and tumor samples.

TCRdb re-called the PCR reads via MiXCR. The sample lists some 30,000 clones; about 10% were seen once. The J segment lost 9 bases and the V segment lost 5 bases, leaving 7 bases of the junction unmatched. Germline V lookup: CDR1 SEHNR, CDR2 FQNEAQ (reference sequence). The CDR3 consists of 13 residues. No treatment had been given to any patient before thyroid surgery. This clone was counted many times. Its antigen is as yet unknown. The receptor comes from a female donor with papillary thyroid cancer or a benign thyroid nodule (not recorded which). Some clones in this sample may be carry-over from other donors' samples. Sequenced input: blood. The V and J genes are TRBV7-9 and TRBJ2-5; 9 nucleotides match TRBD2. CDR3 coding DNA: TGTGCCAGCAGCATGGGACTAGCTGGGGCCCAGTACTTC. This translates into CASSMGLAGAQYF.